Below are 28 T cell receptor beta chains sequenced from a single sample in a study of blood T cell repertoires in COVID-19. TCRdb's copy holds only in-frame clones and misses some; the assay was immunoSEQ multiplex PCR. The table records 650,000 to 800,000 clones, about 87% of them present only once. Sequencing used peripheral blood. The receptors originated from a young woman with acute or convalescent COVID-19.

The chain couples TRBV29-1 to TRBJ1-2; the match to TRBD1 covers 9 bases. Germline lookup yields CDR1 SQVTM and CDR2 ANQGSEA. V shed 7 bases and J 6 bases; nucleotides not matched to a gene: 3. The CDR3 spans 11 residues. The CDR3 loop is CSAGTGNGYTF. For the CDR3, the DNA is TGCAGCGCGGGGACAGGGAATGGCTACACCTTC.

This sequence joins TRBV24-1 and TRBJ2-7, with 8 bases matching TRBD1. In germline, CDR1 is KGHDR, CDR2 SFDVKD. V lost 9 bases, J lost 3 bases, and 3 bases stayed unmatched. The CDR3 has 12 residues. The CDR3 loop reads CATGDRNYEQYF. CDR3 bases: TGTGCCACCGGGGACAGGAACTACGAGCAGTACTTC.

The chain couples TRBV5-1 to TRBJ1-1; D gene ambiguous. CDR1 and CDR2 from the germline V gene are SGHRS and YFSETQ. Trimming pared 0 bases from V and 5 bases from J, leaving 11 bases between. CDR3 length equals 14 residues. The CDR3: CASSLGELATEAFF. DNA of the CDR3: TGCGCCAGCAGCTTGGGGGAATTAGCGACTGAAGCTTTCTTT.

For the CDR3, the DNA is TGCAGTGCTAGGGTCAGCTACGAGCAGTACTTC. The encoded protein is CSARVSYEQYF. The chain has TRBV20-1 and TRBJ2-7; no firm D call. Germline CDR1 is DFQATT and CDR2 is SNEGSKA (reference sequence). The CDR3 contains 11 residues. The V end was cut by 3 bases, the J end by 3 bases, with 6 bases between.

V gene TRBV3-1 (or the pseudogene TRBV3-2) combines with J gene TRBJ2-5; D perhaps matches TRBD2 (7 bases). The V end was cut by 4 bases, the J end by 5 bases, with 17 bases between. This CDR3 spans 15 amino acids. Per the germline V gene, CDR1 is LGHDT and CDR2 is YNNKEL (reference sequence). The CDR3 sequence: CASSLPSGGAETQYF. The CDR3 region has the DNA TGTGCCAGCAGCCTCCCGTCGGGGGGCGCGGAGACCCAGTACTTC.

The V and J genes are TRBV6-2 or TRBV6-3 and TRBJ1-3, with 8 bases fitting TRBD1. CDR1 and CDR2 from the germline V gene are MNHEY and SVGEGT. The CDR3 runs 15 residues. With V trimmed by 5 bases and J by 4 bases, 7 bases remained unmatched. CDR3 DNA sequence: TGTGCCAGCAGTGCTCGACAGGGGATAGGAAACACCATATATTTT. This codes for CASSARQGIGNTIYF.

This chain links TRBV9 with TRBJ2-3; 13 nucleotides match TRBD2. The germline gives CDR1 SGDLS, CDR2 YYNGEE. The CDR3 is made up of 14 amino acids. V dropped 3 bases and J dropped 14; count of bases not matched to a gene: 9. Here the CDR3 reads CASSAGLAGAKTYF. CDR3 bases: TGTGCCAGCAGCGCTGGACTAGCGGGGGCCAAGACGTATTTT.

The rearrangement links TRBV13 to TRBJ1-2; D not resolved. V lost 5 bases, J lost 8 bases, and 15 bases lay in between. The V gene's germline CDR1 is PRHDT and CDR2 FYEKMQ (reference sequence). The CDR3 loop spans 13 amino acids. DNA of the CDR3: TGTGCCAGCAGCCCCGGGGTCGGAGGGGGCTACACCTTC. This gives the protein CASSPGVGGGYTF.

The chain has TRBV14 and TRBJ2-2; 14 bases line up with TRBD2. Unmatched junction bases numbered 7, after V lost 1 base and J lost 3 bases. This CDR3 has 19 residues. CDR1 and CDR2 from the germline V gene are SGHDN and FVKESK. The CDR3 DNA reads as TGTGCCAGCAGCCAAGGATGGGGACTAGCGGGGGCTCACACCGGGGAGCTGTTTTTT. Translation gives CASSQGWGLAGAHTGELFF.

The V call is TRBV7-9, the J call TRBJ2-4; 9 nucleotides match TRBD2. Germline CDR1 SEHNR, CDR2 FQNEAQ (reference sequence). Trimming at V came to 8 bases and at J to 4 bases, leaving 3 bases not matched to a gene. The CDR3 totals 13 residues. CDR3 residues: CASRSGGKNIQYF. The CDR3 DNA reads TGTGCCAGCCGCAGCGGGGGGAAAAACATTCAGTACTTC. The complete variable domain, with remaining parts taken from reference TRBV7-9 and TRBJ2-4, reads DTGVSQNPRHKITKRGQNVTFRCDPISEHNRLYWYRQTLGQGPEFLTYFQNEAQLEKSRLLSDRFSAERPKGSFSTLEIQRTEQGDSAMYLCASRSGGKNIQYFGAGTRLSVL.

V is TRBV27 and J is TRBJ1-1; perhaps TRBD1 as D (5 bases). This CDR3 has 14 residues. V was trimmed by 6 bases and J by 5 bases, leaving 16 bases between them. Germline CDR1 and CDR2: MNHEY and SMNVEV (reference sequence). The CDR3 DNA sequence: TGTGCCAGCAGCCTAGACAGATTGGGGACTGAAGCTTTCTTT. Amino acid sequence: CASSLDRLGTEAFF.

As DNA, the CDR3 is TGCAGCGTTGGAAGCTCGTTCAATTCACCCCTCCACTTT. This translates into CSVGSSFNSPLHF. The genes are TRBV29-1 and TRBJ1-6; no clear D gene. V was cut by 4 bases and J by 7 bases, with 11 bases left in between. This CDR3 region has 13 residues. Germline lookup yields CDR1 SQVTM and CDR2 ANQGSEA. Together with reference TRBV29-1 and TRBJ1-6, the CDR3 gives the full variable domain: SAVISQKPSRDICQRGTSLTIQCQVDSQVTMMFWYRQQPGQSLTLIATANQGSEATYESGFVIDKFPISRPNLTFSTLTVSNMSPEDSSIYLCSVGSSFNSPLHFGNGTRLTVT.

The V gene is TRBV5-4, the J gene TRBJ1-2; TRBD1 agrees at 12 bases. The CDR3 runs 15 residues. J gave up 8 bases and V 4 bases, and 9 bases lay outside the gene matches. The germline gives CDR1 SGHNT, CDR2 YYREEE (reference sequence). This CDR3 is CASSNQGQGAGGYTF. The DNA for the CDR3 is TGTGCCAGCAGCAATCAGGGACAGGGGGCGGGCGGCTACACCTTC.

This chain links TRBV6-5 with TRBJ1-2, with TRBD1 matching over 9 bases. The V and J ends lost 5 bases and 4 bases, in that order; junction bases with no gene match: 8. Germline V CDR1 and CDR2: MNHEY, SVGAGI. This CDR3 is 15 amino acids long. CDR3 bases: TGTGCCAGCAGTACTCGCACAGGGGGCTCCTATGGCTACACCTTC. Amino acid sequence: CASSTRTGGSYGYTF.

The chain has TRBV9 and TRBJ1-2, with TRBD1 matching 8 bases. Trimming removed 4 bases from V and 2 bases from J; junction bases left unmatched: 7. This CDR3 is built from 15 residues. CDR1 SGDLS and CDR2 YYNGEE come from the germline V gene. The CDR3 DNA sequence: TGTGCCAGCAGCCTCCAGACAGGGGTCAACTATGGCTACACCTTC. It translates to CASSLQTGVNYGYTF. Variable domain in full (rest from reference TRBV9 and TRBJ1-2): DSGVTQTPKHLITATGQRVTLRCSPRSGDLSVYWYQQSLDQGLQFLIQYYNGEERAKGNILERFSAQQFPDLHSELNLSSLELGDSALYFCASSLQTGVNYGYTFGSGTRLTVV.

The chain joins TRBV27 to TRBJ2-7; no firm D call. V lost 3 bases to trimming and J lost 0 bases, with 9 bases between them. Germline V gene data show CDR1 as MNHEY and CDR2 as SMNVEV (reference sequence). CDR3 length: 14 residues. CDR3 region: CASSLQHSSYEQYF. The CDR3 DNA reads as TGTGCCAGCAGTTTGCAACACAGCTCCTACGAGCAGTACTTC.

The chain couples TRBV5-6 to TRBJ1-3; 8 bases match TRBD1. Germline V gene sequence: CDR1 SGHDT, CDR2 YYEEEE. The CDR3 covers 13 residues. With V trimmed by 6 bases and J by 4 bases, 3 bases remained unmatched. The CDR3 here is CASTQGAGNTIYF. CDR3 nucleotide sequence: TGTGCCAGCACCCAGGGGGCCGGAAACACCATATATTTT.

The chain employs TRBV9 and TRBJ1-2; TRBD1 agrees at 9 bases. Germline CDR1 SGDLS, CDR2 YYNGEE. CDR3 size: 17 residues. Losses at the gene ends were 3 bases for V and 4 bases for J; bases not matched to a gene: 13. The CDR3 here is CASSGRLTGGGGYGYTF. In DNA, the CDR3 is TGTGCCAGCAGCGGTCGCCTAACAGGGGGCGGTGGCTATGGCTACACCTTC. Full variable domain (rest looked up from reference TRBV9 and TRBJ1-2): DSGVTQTPKHLITATGQRVTLRCSPRSGDLSVYWYQQSLDQGLQFLIQYYNGEERAKGNILERFSAQQFPDLHSELNLSSLELGDSALYFCASSGRLTGGGGYGYTFGSGTRLTVV.

The chain employs TRBV20-1 and TRBJ1-2; D uncertain. The V end lost 3 bases, the J end lost 2 bases, and 10 bases lay between the germline ends. The CDR3 is 13 residues long. Germline CDR1 and CDR2: DFQATT and SNEGSKA (reference sequence). The CDR3 is CSASLPQNYGYTF. The CDR3 region has the DNA TGCAGTGCTAGTCTGCCCCAGAACTATGGCTACACCTTC.

The V call is TRBV11-3, the J call TRBJ2-7; no reliable D call. Trimming pared 7 bases from V and 0 bases from J, leaving 13 bases between. This CDR3 comprises 14 residues. Germline CDR1 SGHNT, CDR2 YENEEA. The CDR3, as DNA: TGTGCCAGCAACGTACAGAGAAGCTCCTACGAGCAGTACTTC. Protein: CASNVQRSSYEQYF. Combining the CDR3 with reference TRBV11-3 and TRBJ2-7 gives the whole variable domain EAGVVQSPRYKIIEKKQPVAFWCNPISGHNTLYWYLQNLGQGPELLIRYENEEAVDDSQLPKDRFSAERLKGVDSTLKIQPAELGDSAVYLCASNVQRSSYEQYFGPGTRLTVT.

CDR3 residues: CASSMGPAKSRSSYEQYF. Here the CDR3 DNA reads TGTGCCAGCAGCATGGGGCCAGCAAAATCTAGGAGCTCCTACGAGCAGTACTTC. This rearrangement joins TRBV7-2 to TRBJ2-7; TRBD1 is a possible D gene (5 bases). V shed 5 bases and J shed 0 bases, with 23 bases lying between them. Germline V CDR1 and CDR2: SGHTA, FQGNSA. This CDR3 has 18 residues.

The chain has TRBV19 and TRBJ2-1, with 8 bases lining up with TRBD1. CDR1 is LNHDA and CDR2 is SQIVND in the germline V gene (reference sequence). There are 14 residues in the CDR3. V lost 4 bases to trimming and J lost 4 bases; unmatched junction nucleotides: 3. The CDR3 here is CASSTWTGYNEQFF. The DNA of the CDR3 is TGTGCCAGTAGTACTTGGACAGGGTACAATGAGCAGTTCTTC.

J is TRBJ2-2 and V is TRBV6-6, with D perhaps TRBD2 (6 bases). The V end was cut by 7 bases, the J end by 4 bases, with 10 bases between. CDR1 MNHNY and CDR2 SVGAGI come from the germline V gene (reference sequence). The CDR3 length is 13 residues. CDR3 in amino acids: CASNAGGTGELFF. The CDR3 DNA is TGTGCCAGCAACGCCGGGGGCACCGGGGAGCTGTTTTTT.

The rearrangement uses TRBV18 and TRBJ2-3, with 8 bases matching TRBD1. CDR3 length: 16 amino acids. The junction had 11 bases not matched to a gene; V was cut back by 3 bases and J by 6 bases. The V gene's germline CDR1 is KGHSH and CDR2 LQKENI. Here the CDR3 reads CASSPDGTQGADTQYF. CDR3 coding DNA: TGTGCCAGCTCACCGGACGGGACTCAGGGGGCGGATACGCAGTATTTT.

The chain links TRBV19 to TRBJ2-3; TRBD2 agrees at 9 bases. Trimming removed 6 bases from V and 4 bases from J; junction bases left unmatched: 11. Germline V lookup: CDR1 LNHDA, CDR2 SQIVND (reference sequence). The CDR3 totals 16 residues. CDR3 nucleotides: TGTGCCAGTAGACGGCGTGCGGGGGGGGTTCCAGATACGCAGTATTTT. Amino acids: CASRRRAGGVPDTQYF. The entire variable domain, with the rest obtained from reference TRBV19 and TRBJ2-3, is as follows: DGGITQSPKYLFRKEGQNVTLSCEQNLNHDAMYWYRQDPGQGLRLIYYSQIVNDFQKGDIAEGYSVSREKKESFPLTVTSAQKNPTAFYLCASRRRAGGVPDTQYFGPGTRLTVL.

This chain connects TRBV4-1 to TRBJ2-1; D remains unclear. The ends were cut back, 4 bases at V and 9 bases at J, with 13 bases in the middle. The CDR3 contains 13 residues. The germline V gene has CDR1 MGHRA and CDR2 YSYEKL. The chain's CDR3 is CASSPRLIGEQFF. DNA for the CDR3: TGCGCCAGCAGCCCTCGACTGATTGGTGAGCAGTTCTTC.

This chain uses TRBV12-5 with TRBJ2-3, with a weak D call TRBD1 (5 bases). Between the trimmed V and J ends, which lost 2 bases and 3 bases, there was a span of 18 bases. Germline assignment: CDR1 LGHNT and CDR2 FRNRAP. The CDR3 spans 17 residues. The CDR3 sequence is CASGLPTPLTATDTQYF. In DNA, the CDR3 is TGTGCTAGTGGTTTGCCCACACCCTTGACAGCTACAGATACGCAGTATTTT.

CDR3 protein: CASSIGQGSYEQYF. The CDR3 bases are TGTGCCAGCAGCATCGGACAGGGTTCCTACGAGCAGTACTTC. This rearrangement joins TRBV11-2 to TRBJ2-7, with 8 bases identical to TRBD1. There are 14 residues in the CDR3. Germline trimming cut 5 bases from V and 1 base from J; bases unmatched to any gene: 4. Germline V gives CDR1 SGHAT, CDR2 FQNNGV.